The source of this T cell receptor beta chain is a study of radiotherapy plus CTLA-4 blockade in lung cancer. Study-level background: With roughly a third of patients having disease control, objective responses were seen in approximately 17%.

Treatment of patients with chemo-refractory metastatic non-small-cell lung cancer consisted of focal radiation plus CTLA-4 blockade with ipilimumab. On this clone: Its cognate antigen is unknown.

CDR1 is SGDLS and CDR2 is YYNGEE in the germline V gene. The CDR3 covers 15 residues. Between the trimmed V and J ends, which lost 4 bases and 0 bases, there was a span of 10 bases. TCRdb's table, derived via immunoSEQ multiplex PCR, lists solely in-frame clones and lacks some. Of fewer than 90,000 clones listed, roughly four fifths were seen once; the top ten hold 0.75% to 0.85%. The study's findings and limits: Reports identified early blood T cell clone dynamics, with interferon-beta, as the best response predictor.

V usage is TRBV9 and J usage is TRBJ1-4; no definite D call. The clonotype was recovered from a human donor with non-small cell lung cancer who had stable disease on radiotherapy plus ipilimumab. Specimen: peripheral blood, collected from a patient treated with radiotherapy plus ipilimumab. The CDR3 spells CASSSATATNEKLFF. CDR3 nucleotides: TGTGCCAGCAGCTCGGCCACTGCAACTAATGAAAAACTGTTTTTT.